The 26 T cell receptor beta chains below come from one sample, sequenced in a study of PD-L1 blockade in urothelial cancer. Described time point: pretreatment peripheral blood. Sequencing was performed with immunoSEQ multiplex PCR; in TCRdb, only in-frame clones are kept and a portion is missing. The sample lists more than 90,000 clones, around 87% occurring once. The sequencing used PBMCs, collected around atezolizumab (anti-PD-L1) treatment. These receptors were obtained from a man aged 60 to 75 with urothelial cancer.

The chain couples TRBV19 to TRBJ2-3, with TRBD2 identical over 12 bases. The CDR3 is 18 amino acids. CDR1 is LNHDA and CDR2 is SQIVND in the germline V gene (reference sequence). V dropped 6 bases and J dropped 1; count of bases not matched to a gene: 11. CDR3 nucleotides: TGTGCCAGTAGCTGGGCTAGCGGGAGGGCCTCAGGCACAGATACGCAGTATTTT. It codes for CASSWASGRASGTDTQYF. Variable domain in full (rest from reference TRBV19 and TRBJ2-3): DGGITQSPKYLFRKEGQNVTLSCEQNLNHDAMYWYRQDPGQGLRLIYYSQIVNDFQKGDIAEGYSVSREKKESFPLTVTSAQKNPTAFYLCASSWASGRASGTDTQYFGPGTRLTVL.

This chain connects TRBV4-1 to TRBJ2-7; weak D call: TRBD1 (6 bases). This CDR3 region has 13 residues. The V end was cut by 3 bases, the J end by 4 bases, with 10 bases between. Germline lookup yields CDR1 MGHRA and CDR2 YSYEKL. CDR3 in amino acids: CASSHITGYEQYF. CDR3 DNA: TGCGCCAGCAGCCACATTACAGGGTACGAGCAGTACTTC.

The rearrangement links TRBV2 to TRBJ2-7; possibly TRBD1 for D (6 bases). V lost 8 bases, J lost 6 bases, and 14 bases lay in between. The CDR3 has 12 amino acids. Germline V lookup: CDR1 SNHLY, CDR2 FYNNEI. The CDR3 loop reads CASQTGWGEQYF. Written as DNA, the CDR3 is TGTGCCAGCCAGACAGGCTGGGGCGAGCAGTACTTC.

The chain recombines TRBV5-1 with TRBJ2-7, with 9 nucleotides matching TRBD2. The V gene's germline CDR1 is SGHRS and CDR2 YFSETQ. The CDR3 is 14 amino acids. V shed 2 bases, J shed 2 bases, and the junction held 2 bases outside the gene matches. The CDR3 reads CASSFLAGPYEQYF. Written as DNA, the CDR3 is TGCGCCAGCAGCTTTCTAGCGGGACCCTACGAGCAGTACTTC.

The chain uses TRBV9 and TRBJ2-1; 11 nucleotides agree with TRBD2. The V gene's germline CDR1 is SGDLS and CDR2 YYNGEE. With 1 base clipped from V and 6 bases from J, the junction kept 6 bases outside the gene matches. The CDR3 is 16 residues long. DNA for the CDR3: TGTGCCAGCAGCGTACAGGCTAGCGGGGGGCCCAATGAGCAGTTCTTC. Translated: CASSVQASGGPNEQFF.

CDR3 amino acids: CASMQGSRTDTQYF. The CDR3 DNA reads as TGCGCCAGCATGCAGGGGTCTCGGACAGATACGCAGTATTTT. This rearrangement joins TRBV5-1 to TRBJ2-3; possible D gene TRBD1, 6 bases. Germline V CDR1 and CDR2: SGHRS, YFSETQ. This CDR3 comprises 14 residues. The V and J ends lost 6 bases and 3 bases respectively, with 14 bases between them.

This clone has just one count. The chain has TRBV7-3 and TRBJ2-1, with 9 bases matching TRBD2. The junction had 6 bases not matched to a gene; V was cut back by 3 bases and J by 9 bases. The CDR3 is 14 amino acids. Germline V gene sequence: CDR1 SGHTA, CDR2 FQGTGA. CDR3 coding DNA: TGTGCCAGCAGCTTGGGACTAGCTACGCCTGAGCAGTTCTTC. Translated, it gives CASSLGLATPEQFF.

This rearrangement joins TRBV6-5 to TRBJ2-7, with 11 bases fitting TRBD2. CDR3 length equals 15 residues. Germline CDR1 and CDR2: MNHEY and SVGAGI. V lost 4 bases, J lost 2 bases, and 4 bases stayed unmatched. DNA of the CDR3: TGTGCCAGCAGTTTACTAGCGGGGGCGACCTACGAGCAGTACTTC. This codes for CASSLLAGATYEQYF.

This clone was found once. This CDR3 reads CASSNRTSAFTDTQYF. CDR3 coding DNA: TGTGCCAGTAGTAACCGGACTAGCGCCTTCACAGATACGCAGTATTTT. The chain joins TRBV19 to TRBJ2-3; TRBD2 aligns across 9 bases. This CDR3 is built from 16 residues. The J segment lost 2 bases and the V segment lost 4 bases, leaving 7 bases of the junction unmatched. The germline CDR1 and CDR2 sequences are LNHDA and SQIVND (reference sequence).

The gene calls are TRBV7-8 and TRBJ2-1, with a tentative D call TRBD2 (7 bases). The CDR3 is 15 residues long. Germline V gene data show CDR1 as SGHVS and CDR2 as FQNEAQ. V was clipped by 3 bases and J by 6 bases, with 15 bases between them. The chain's CDR3 is CASSFAGAPPNEQFF. CDR3 in DNA: TGTGCCAGCAGCTTCGCGGGGGCCCCACCCAATGAGCAGTTCTTC.

The CDR3 coding sequence is TGTGCCTGGAGTGTACAGGGCGGTCCCCTCCACTTT. Amino acids: CAWSVQGGPLHF. This rearrangement joins TRBV30 to TRBJ1-6; a weak D match, TRBD1 (6 bases). Germline V gives CDR1 GTSNPN, CDR2 SVGIG (reference sequence). This CDR3 has 12 residues. Trimming removed 0 bases at V and 13 bases at J, with 10 bases between.

This chain uses TRBV6-1 with TRBJ2-3; 8 nucleotides agree with TRBD2. CDR3 size: 14 residues. Germline trimming cut 7 bases from V and 3 bases from J; bases unmatched to any gene: 6. Germline V lookup: CDR1 MNHNS, CDR2 SASEGT. The CDR3 DNA sequence: TGTGCCAGCACTCGGGGGGGGAAGACAGATACGCAGTATTTT. Its translation: CASTRGGKTDTQYF.

The chain recombines TRBV30 with TRBJ2-6; unclear D gene. Germline CDR1 is GTSNPN and CDR2 is SVGIG (reference sequence). The CDR3 has 14 residues. With 4 bases removed from V and 0 bases from J, the gap between germline ends came to 7 bases. The CDR3, as DNA: TGTGCCTGGACGATTAGCTCTGGGGCCAACGTCCTGACTTTC. Amino acids: CAWTISSGANVLTF.

J is TRBJ2-7 and V is TRBV5-4, with D perhaps matching TRBD1 (6 bases). The germline V and J ends were trimmed by 3 bases and 1 base, with 11 bases remaining between them. CDR1 and CDR2 (germline): SGHNT, YYREEE (reference sequence). There are 14 residues in the CDR3. CDR3 in DNA: TGTGCCAGCAGCTACCGGGACAAGTCCTACGAGCAGTACTTC. This sequence encodes CASSYRDKSYEQYF. Full variable domain (outside the CDR3, taken from reference TRBV5-4 and TRBJ2-7): ETGVTQSPTHLIKTRGQQVTLRCSSQSGHNTVSWYQQALGQGPQFIFQYYREEENGRGNFPPRFSGLQFPNYSSELNVNALELDDSALYLCASSYRDKSYEQYFGPGTRLTVT.

This sequence joins TRBV11-2 and TRBJ2-7, with 7 bases matching TRBD2. There are 14 residues in the CDR3. Trimming cost V 1 base and J 2 bases; bases outside gene matches: 2. CDR1 is SGHAT and CDR2 is FQNNGV in the germline V gene. CDR3 nucleotides: TGTGCCAGCAGCTTAGTAGCGGGCGCCTACGAGCAGTACTTC. Its protein product is CASSLVAGAYEQYF.

This clone has only one observation. The V gene is TRBV28, the J gene TRBJ2-7; the match to TRBD2 covers 11 bases. The CDR3 contains 19 residues. Germline V CDR1 and CDR2: MDHEN, SYDVKM. The junction had 27 bases not matched to a gene; V was cut back by 11 bases and J by 6 bases. CDR3 nucleotide sequence: TGTGCCGGATGTCCCGGGGTAGCGGGAGGGCTCGGCGGTGTCTGCGAGCAGTACTTC. Translation: CAGCPGVAGGLGGVCEQYF.

The rearrangement joins TRBV19 to TRBJ2-7; 11 bases map to TRBD1. Germline V gene lookup returns CDR1 LNHDA and CDR2 SQIVND (reference sequence). V dropped 5 bases and J dropped 3; count of bases not matched to a gene: 6. This CDR3 region has 15 residues. CDR3 coding DNA: TGTGCCAGTAGTGGGGCCGGGACAGGGGGCTACGAGCAGTACTTC. It specifies CASSGAGTGGYEQYF.

This chain connects TRBV5-4 to TRBJ2-2; 8 positions match TRBD2. CDR3 length equals 16 residues. V lost 2 bases, J lost 3 bases, and 6 bases stayed unmatched. The V gene's germline CDR1 is SGHNT and CDR2 YYREEE (reference sequence). The CDR3 spells CASSLGGRIHTGELFF. CDR3 DNA: TGTGCCAGCAGCTTAGGCGGGAGGATTCACACCGGGGAGCTGTTTTTT.

Only one count was recorded for this clone. This sample includes further DNA sequences coding for the same CDR3. The chain links TRBV6-5 to TRBJ2-5; possibly TRBD1 for D (7 bases). Trimming removed 8 bases from V and 4 bases from J, with 14 bases in between. Germline CDR1 reads MNHEY; CDR2 reads SVGAGI. The CDR3 contains 13 residues. The CDR3 DNA reads as TGTGCCAGCCGGAGGGGGCAGGGAGAGACCCAGTACTTC. It translates to CASRRGQGETQYF.

This clone was recorded a few times. The chain has TRBV19 and TRBJ1-5; TRBD1 aligns across 7 bases. This CDR3 has 15 residues. Germline lookup yields CDR1 LNHDA and CDR2 SQIVND (reference sequence). Germline trimming cut 6 bases from V and 4 bases from J; bases unmatched to any gene: 9. The CDR3 here is CASREDRSMNQPQHF. Here the CDR3 DNA reads TGTGCCAGTAGGGAGGACAGGTCCATGAATCAGCCCCAGCATTTT.

This sequence joins TRBV5-1 and TRBJ1-1; 7 nucleotides line up with TRBD1. Trimming took 4 bases from V and 7 from J; bases not matched to a gene: 13. Germline assignment: CDR1 SGHRS and CDR2 YFSETQ. The CDR3 is 15 amino acids. The CDR3 region is CASSPGWDRQIEAFF. Written as DNA, the CDR3 is TGCGCCAGCAGCCCTGGGTGGGACAGACAAATTGAAGCTTTCTTT.

The chain employs TRBV11-3 and TRBJ1-6; a weak D match, TRBD1 (5 bases). The CDR3 is 16 amino acids. V gave up 5 bases and J gave up 0 bases, with 11 bases separating them. Germline CDR1 is SGHNT and CDR2 is YENEEA. The CDR3 reads CASSPGLSSYNSPLHF. CDR3 sequence (DNA): TGTGCCAGCAGCCCGGGACTGAGCTCCTATAATTCACCCCTCCACTTT.

The chain has TRBV7-8 and TRBJ2-1, with TRBD1 identical over 7 bases. Trimming removed 4 bases from V and 0 bases from J; junction bases left unmatched: 3. Germline CDR1 reads SGHVS; CDR2 reads FQNEAQ. The CDR3 loop spans 15 amino acids. As DNA, the CDR3 is TGTGCCAGCAGCTCGGCAGGGGGCTCCTACAATGAGCAGTTCTTC. The encoded protein is CASSSAGGSYNEQFF.

This clone was counted once. The rearrangement uses TRBV27 and TRBJ2-7, with 9 positions matching TRBD1. There are 16 residues in the CDR3. V lost 6 bases to trimming and J lost 4 bases; unmatched junction nucleotides: 13. Germline V lookup: CDR1 MNHEY, CDR2 SMNVEV (reference sequence). CDR3 bases: TGTGCCAGCAGCCCCCGTAGATGGACAGGGGAATACGAGCAGTACTTC. Translated, it gives CASSPRRWTGEYEQYF.

The V gene is TRBV9, the J gene TRBJ2-3, with D possibly TRBD1 on 5 matching bases. The CDR3 sequence is 14 residues long. V lost 4 bases and J lost 0, with 9 bases in between. CDR1 SGDLS and CDR2 YYNGEE come from the germline V gene. CDR3 in amino acids: CASSPRTSTDTQYF. The CDR3 DNA sequence: TGTGCCAGCAGCCCCCGGACAAGCACAGATACGCAGTATTTT.

V is TRBV19 and J is TRBJ2-2, with 10 bases lining up with TRBD1. Per germline, CDR1 LNHDA and CDR2 SQIVND (reference sequence). Trimming cost V 5 bases and J 5 bases; bases outside gene matches: 5. This CDR3 is built from 15 residues. The DNA of the CDR3 is TGTGCCAGTAGTCCTCGGACAGGGGGAACCGGGGAGCTGTTTTTT. This encodes CASSPRTGGTGELFF.